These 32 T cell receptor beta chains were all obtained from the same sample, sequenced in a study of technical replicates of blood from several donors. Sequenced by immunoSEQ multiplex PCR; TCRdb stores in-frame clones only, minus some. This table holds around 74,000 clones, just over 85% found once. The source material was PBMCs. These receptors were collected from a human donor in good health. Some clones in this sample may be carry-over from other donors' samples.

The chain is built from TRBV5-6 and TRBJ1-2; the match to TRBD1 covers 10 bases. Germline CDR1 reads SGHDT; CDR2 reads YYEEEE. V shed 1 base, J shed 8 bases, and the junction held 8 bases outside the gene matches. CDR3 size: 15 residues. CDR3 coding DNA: TGTGCCAGCAGCTTGTCTGGGACAGGGGAGGGGGGCTACACCTTC. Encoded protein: CASSLSGTGEGGYTF.

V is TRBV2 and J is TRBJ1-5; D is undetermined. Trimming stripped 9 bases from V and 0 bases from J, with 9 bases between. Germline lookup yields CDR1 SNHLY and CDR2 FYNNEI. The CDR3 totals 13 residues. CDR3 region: CASTVNSNQPQHF. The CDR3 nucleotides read TGTGCCAGTACAGTTAATAGCAATCAGCCCCAGCATTTT. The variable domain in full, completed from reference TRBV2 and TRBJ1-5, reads EPEVTQTPSHQVTQMGQEVILRCVPISNHLYFYWYRQILGQKVEFLVSFYNNEISEKSEIFDDQFSVERPDGSNFTLKIRSTKLEDSAMYFCASTVNSNQPQHFGDGTRLSIL.

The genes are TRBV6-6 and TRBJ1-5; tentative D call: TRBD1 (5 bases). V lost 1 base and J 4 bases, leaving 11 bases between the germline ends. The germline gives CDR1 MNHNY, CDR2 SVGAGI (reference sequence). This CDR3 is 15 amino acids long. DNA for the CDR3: TGTGCCAGCAGTTACTTGGGGGACTCTAATCAGCCCCAGCATTTT. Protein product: CASSYLGDSNQPQHF.

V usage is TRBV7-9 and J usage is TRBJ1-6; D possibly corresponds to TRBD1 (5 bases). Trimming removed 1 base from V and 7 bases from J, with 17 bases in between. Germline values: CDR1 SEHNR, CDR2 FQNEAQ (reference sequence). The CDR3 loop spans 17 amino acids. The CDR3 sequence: CASSLGGTGYLNSPLHF. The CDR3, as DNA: TGTGCCAGCAGCTTAGGCGGAACAGGTTATCTCAATTCACCCCTCCACTTT.

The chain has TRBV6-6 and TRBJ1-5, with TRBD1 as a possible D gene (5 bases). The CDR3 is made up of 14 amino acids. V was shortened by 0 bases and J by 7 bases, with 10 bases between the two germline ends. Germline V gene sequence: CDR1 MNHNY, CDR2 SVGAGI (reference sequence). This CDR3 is CASSYSEGPQPQHF. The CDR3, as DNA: TGTGCCAGCAGTTACTCGGAGGGGCCACAGCCCCAGCATTTT.

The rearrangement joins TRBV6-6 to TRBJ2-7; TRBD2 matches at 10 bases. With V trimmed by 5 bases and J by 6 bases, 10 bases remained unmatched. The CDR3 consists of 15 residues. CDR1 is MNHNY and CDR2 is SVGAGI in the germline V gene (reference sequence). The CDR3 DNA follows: TGTGCCAGCAGTCGCGATAGCGGGAGGCGGGGCGAGCAGTACTTC. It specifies CASSRDSGRRGEQYF.

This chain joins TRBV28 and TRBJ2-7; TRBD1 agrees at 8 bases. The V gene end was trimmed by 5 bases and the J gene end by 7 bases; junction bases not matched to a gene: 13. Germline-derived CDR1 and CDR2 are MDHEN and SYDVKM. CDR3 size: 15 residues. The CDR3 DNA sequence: TGTGCCAGCAGTACATCCGGGACAGGAGGATGGGAGCAGTACTTC. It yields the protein CASSTSGTGGWEQYF.

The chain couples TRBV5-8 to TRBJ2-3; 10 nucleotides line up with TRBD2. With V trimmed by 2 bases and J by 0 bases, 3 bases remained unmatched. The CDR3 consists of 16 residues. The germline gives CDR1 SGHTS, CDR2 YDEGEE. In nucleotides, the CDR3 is TGTGCCAGCAGCTTCACTAGCGGGACTAGCACAGATACGCAGTATTTT. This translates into CASSFTSGTSTDTQYF.

CDR3 sequence: CASSEGRTNYGYTF. The CDR3 DNA reads TGTGCCAGCAGTGAAGGCAGAACTAACTATGGCTACACCTTC. V is TRBV6-1 and J is TRBJ1-2, with no clear D. The CDR3 is made up of 14 amino acids. Germline V gives CDR1 MNHNS, CDR2 SASEGT. V lost 1 base to trimming and J lost 0 bases, with 6 bases between them.

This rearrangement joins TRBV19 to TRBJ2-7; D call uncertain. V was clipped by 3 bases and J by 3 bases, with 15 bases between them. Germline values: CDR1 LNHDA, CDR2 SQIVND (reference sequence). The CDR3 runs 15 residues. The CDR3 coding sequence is TGTGCCAGTAGTATCCGGAAGACTGCGATCTACGAGCAGTACTTC. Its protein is CASSIRKTAIYEQYF.

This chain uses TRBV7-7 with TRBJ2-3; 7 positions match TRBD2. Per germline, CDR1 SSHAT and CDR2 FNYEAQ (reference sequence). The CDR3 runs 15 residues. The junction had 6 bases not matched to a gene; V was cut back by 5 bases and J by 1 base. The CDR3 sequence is CASSGGGSGTDTQYF. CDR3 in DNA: TGTGCCAGCAGCGGGGGGGGATCGGGCACAGATACGCAGTATTTT.

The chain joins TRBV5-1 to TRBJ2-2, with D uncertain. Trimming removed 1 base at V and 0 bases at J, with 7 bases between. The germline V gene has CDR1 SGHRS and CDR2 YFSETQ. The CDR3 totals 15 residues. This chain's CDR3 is CASSLRQSNTGELFF. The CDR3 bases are TGCGCCAGCAGCTTGCGTCAGTCGAACACCGGGGAGCTGTTTTTT.

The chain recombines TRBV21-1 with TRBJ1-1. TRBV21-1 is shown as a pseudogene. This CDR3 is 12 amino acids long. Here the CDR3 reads CASSTVNTEAFF. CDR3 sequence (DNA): TGTGCCAGCAGCACGGTGAACACTGAAGCTTTCTTT.

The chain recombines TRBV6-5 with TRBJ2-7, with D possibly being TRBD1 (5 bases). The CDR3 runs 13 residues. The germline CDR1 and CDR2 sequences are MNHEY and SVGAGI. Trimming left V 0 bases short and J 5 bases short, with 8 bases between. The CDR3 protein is CASSYSGLNEQYF. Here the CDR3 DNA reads TGTGCCAGCAGTTACTCGGGGCTGAACGAGCAGTACTTC.

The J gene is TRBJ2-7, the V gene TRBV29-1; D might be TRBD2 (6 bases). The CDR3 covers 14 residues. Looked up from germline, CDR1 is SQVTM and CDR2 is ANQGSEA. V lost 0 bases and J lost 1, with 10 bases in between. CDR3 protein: CSVEDRRASYEQYF. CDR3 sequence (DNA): TGCAGCGTTGAAGATCGGAGGGCGTCCTACGAGCAGTACTTC.

The CDR3: CASSPGQEIQGSRPLHF. CDR3 bases: TGCGCCAGCAGCCCGGGACAGGAGATTCAAGGTTCCCGGCCCCTCCACTTT. This chain links TRBV5-1 with TRBJ1-6; 8 nucleotides match TRBD1. Per the germline V gene, CDR1 is SGHRS and CDR2 is YFSETQ. The CDR3 loop spans 17 amino acids. The V and J ends lost 4 bases and 13 bases, in that order; junction bases with no gene match: 19.

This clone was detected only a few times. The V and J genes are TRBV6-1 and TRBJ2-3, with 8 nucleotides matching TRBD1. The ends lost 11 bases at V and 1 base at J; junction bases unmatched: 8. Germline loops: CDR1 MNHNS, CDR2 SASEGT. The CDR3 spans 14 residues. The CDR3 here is CASRDRLGTDTQYF. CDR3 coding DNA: TGTGCCTCTAGGGACAGGTTAGGCACAGATACGCAGTATTTT.

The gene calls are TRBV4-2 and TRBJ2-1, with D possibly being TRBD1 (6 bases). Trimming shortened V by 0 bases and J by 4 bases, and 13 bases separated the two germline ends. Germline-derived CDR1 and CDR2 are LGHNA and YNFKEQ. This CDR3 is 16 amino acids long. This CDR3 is CASSQETSQGYNEQFF. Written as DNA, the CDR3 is TGTGCCAGCAGCCAAGAGACCTCCCAGGGGTACAATGAGCAGTTCTTC.

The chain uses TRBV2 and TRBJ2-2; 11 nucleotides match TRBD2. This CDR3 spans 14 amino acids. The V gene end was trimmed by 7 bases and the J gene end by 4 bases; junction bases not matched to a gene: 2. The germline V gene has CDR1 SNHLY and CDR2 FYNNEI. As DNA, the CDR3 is TGTGCCAGCATTGGGACTAGCGGCACCGGGGAGCTGTTTTTT. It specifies CASIGTSGTGELFF.

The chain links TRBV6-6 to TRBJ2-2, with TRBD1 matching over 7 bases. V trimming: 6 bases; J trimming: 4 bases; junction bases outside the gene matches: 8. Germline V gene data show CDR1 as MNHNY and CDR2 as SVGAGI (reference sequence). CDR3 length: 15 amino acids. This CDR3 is CASRPDREPTGELFF. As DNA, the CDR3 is TGTGCCAGCAGACCTGACAGGGAACCCACCGGGGAGCTGTTTTTT.

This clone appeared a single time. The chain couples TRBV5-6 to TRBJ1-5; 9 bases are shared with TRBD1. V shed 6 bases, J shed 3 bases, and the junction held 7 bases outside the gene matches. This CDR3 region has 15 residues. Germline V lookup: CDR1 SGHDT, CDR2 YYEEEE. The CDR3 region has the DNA TGTGCCAGCACCAAGGGACAGGGAAACAATCAGCCCCAGCATTTT. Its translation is CASTKGQGNNQPQHF.

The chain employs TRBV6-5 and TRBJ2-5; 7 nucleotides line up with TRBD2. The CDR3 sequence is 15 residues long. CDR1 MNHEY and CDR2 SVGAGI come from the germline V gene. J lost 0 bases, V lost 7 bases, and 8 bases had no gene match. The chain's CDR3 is CASTSWGGDQETQYF. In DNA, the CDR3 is TGTGCCAGCACTAGCTGGGGGGGGGACCAAGAGACCCAGTACTTC.

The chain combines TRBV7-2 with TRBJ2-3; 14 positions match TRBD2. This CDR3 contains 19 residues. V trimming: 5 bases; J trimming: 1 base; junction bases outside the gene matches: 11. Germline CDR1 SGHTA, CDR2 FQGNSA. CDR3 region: CASSPGGTSGSIGTDTQYF. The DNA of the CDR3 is TGTGCCAGCAGCCCAGGGGGGACTAGCGGGAGTATCGGCACAGATACGCAGTATTTT.

In DNA form, the CDR3 reads TGTGCCAGCAGTGAAGAGGGGACAGGGAATTCACCCCTCCACTTT. Translating it yields CASSEEGTGNSPLHF. This sequence joins TRBV2 and TRBJ1-6; 9 nucleotides agree with TRBD1. With V trimmed by 1 base and J by 7 bases, 2 bases remained unmatched. CDR3 size: 15 residues. Germline V gene data show CDR1 as SNHLY and CDR2 as FYNNEI.

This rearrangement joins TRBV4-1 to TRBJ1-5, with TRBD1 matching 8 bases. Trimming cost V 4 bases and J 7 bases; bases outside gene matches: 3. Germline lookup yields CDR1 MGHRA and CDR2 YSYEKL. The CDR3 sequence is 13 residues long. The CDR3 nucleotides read TGCGCCAGCAGCCCGAGACAGGGGCAGCCCCAGCATTTT. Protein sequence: CASSPRQGQPQHF.

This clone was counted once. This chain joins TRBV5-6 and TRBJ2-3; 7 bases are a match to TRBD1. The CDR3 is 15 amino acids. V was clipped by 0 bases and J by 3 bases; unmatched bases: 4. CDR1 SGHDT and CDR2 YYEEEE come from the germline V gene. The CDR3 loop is CASSLERGLTDTQYF. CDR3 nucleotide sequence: TGTGCCAGCAGCTTGGAAAGGGGGCTAACAGATACGCAGTATTTT.

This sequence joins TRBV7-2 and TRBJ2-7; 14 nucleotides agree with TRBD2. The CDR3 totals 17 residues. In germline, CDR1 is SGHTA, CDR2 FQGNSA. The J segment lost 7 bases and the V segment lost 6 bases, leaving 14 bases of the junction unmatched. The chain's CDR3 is CASSETSGGVPEWEQYF. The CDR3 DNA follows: TGTGCCAGCAGTGAGACTAGCGGGGGGGTACCTGAATGGGAGCAGTACTTC. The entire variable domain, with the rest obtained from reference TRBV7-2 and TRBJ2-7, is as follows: GAGVSQSPSNKVTEKGKDVELRCDPISGHTALYWYRQSLGQGLEFLIYFQGNSAPDKSGLPSDRFSAERTGGSVSTLTIQRTQQEDSAVYLCASSETSGGVPEWEQYFGPGTRLTVT.

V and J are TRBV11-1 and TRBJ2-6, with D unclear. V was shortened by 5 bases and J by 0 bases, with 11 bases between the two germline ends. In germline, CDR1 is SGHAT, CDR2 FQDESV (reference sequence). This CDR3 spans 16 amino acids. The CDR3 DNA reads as TGTGCCAGCAGCGCCTTACCGAGCTCTGGGGCCAACGTCCTGACTTTC. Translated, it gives CASSALPSSGANVLTF.

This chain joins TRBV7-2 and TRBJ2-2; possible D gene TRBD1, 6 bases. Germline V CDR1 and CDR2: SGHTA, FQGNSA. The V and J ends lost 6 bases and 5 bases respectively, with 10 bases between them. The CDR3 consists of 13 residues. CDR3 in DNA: TGTGCCAGCAGTTTAACAGGGACCGGGGAGCTGTTTTTT. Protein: CASSLTGTGELFF. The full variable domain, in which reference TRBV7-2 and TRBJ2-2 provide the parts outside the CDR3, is GAGVSQSPSNKVTEKGKDVELRCDPISGHTALYWYRQSLGQGLEFLIYFQGNSAPDKSGLPSDRFSAERTGGSVSTLTIQRTQQEDSAVYLCASSLTGTGELFFGEGSRLTVL.

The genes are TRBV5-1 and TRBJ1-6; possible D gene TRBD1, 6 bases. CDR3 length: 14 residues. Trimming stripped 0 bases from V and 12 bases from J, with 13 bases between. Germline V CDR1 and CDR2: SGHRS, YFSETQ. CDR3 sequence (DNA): TGCGCCAGCAGCTTGGGACAGGCCTACTTACCCCTCCACTTT. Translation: CASSLGQAYLPLHF.

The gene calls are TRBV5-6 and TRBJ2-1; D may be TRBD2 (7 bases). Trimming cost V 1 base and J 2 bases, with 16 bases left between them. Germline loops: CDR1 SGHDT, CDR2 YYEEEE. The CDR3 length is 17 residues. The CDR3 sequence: CASSLSRGGVTYNEQFF. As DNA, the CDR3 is TGTGCCAGCAGCTTGTCACGAGGGGGGGTGACCTACAATGAGCAGTTCTTC.

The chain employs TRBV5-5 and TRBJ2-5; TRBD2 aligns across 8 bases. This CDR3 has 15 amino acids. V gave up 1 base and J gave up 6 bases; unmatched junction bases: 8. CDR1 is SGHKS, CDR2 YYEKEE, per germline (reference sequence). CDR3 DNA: TGTGCCAGCAGCTTGAGCAGCGGGGGCCAGCAGACCCAGTACTTC. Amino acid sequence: CASSLSSGGQQTQYF.